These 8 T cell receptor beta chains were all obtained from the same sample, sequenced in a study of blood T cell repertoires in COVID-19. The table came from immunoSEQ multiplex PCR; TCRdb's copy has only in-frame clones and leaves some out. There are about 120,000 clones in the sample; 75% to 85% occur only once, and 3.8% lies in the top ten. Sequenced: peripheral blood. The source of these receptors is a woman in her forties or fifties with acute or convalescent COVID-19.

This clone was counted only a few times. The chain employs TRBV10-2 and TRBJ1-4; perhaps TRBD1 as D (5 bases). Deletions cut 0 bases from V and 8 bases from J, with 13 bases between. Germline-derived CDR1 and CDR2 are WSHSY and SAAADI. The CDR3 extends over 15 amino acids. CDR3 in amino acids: CASSESGTPREKLFF. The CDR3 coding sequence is TGCGCCAGCAGTGAGTCCGGGACTCCACGAGAAAAACTGTTTTTT.

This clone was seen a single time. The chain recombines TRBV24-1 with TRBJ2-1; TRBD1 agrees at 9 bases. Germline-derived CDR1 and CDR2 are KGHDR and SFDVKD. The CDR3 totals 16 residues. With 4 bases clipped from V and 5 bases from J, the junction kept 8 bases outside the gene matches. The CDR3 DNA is TGTGCCACCAGTGAACCTGCGACAGGGGGGCACAATGAGCAGTTCTTC. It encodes CATSEPATGGHNEQFF.

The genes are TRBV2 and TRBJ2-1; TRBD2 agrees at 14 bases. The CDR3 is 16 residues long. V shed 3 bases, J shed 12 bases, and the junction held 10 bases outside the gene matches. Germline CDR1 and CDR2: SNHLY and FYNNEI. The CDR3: CASSDLSTSGGARQFF. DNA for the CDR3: TGTGCCAGCAGTGACCTTTCGACTAGCGGGGGGGCTCGGCAGTTCTTC.

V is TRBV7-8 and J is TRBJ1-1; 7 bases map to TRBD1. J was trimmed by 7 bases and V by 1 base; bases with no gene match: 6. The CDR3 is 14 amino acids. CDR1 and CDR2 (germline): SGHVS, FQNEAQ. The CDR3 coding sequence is TGTGCCAGCAGCTTAGGAGGGGACAGAGTTGAAGCTTTCTTT. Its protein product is CASSLGGDRVEAFF.

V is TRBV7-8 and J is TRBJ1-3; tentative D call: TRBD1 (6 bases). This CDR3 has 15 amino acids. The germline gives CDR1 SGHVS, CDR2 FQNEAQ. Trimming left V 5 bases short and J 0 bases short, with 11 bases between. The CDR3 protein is CASSQRDISGNTIYF. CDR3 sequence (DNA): TGTGCCAGCAGCCAAAGGGACATCTCTGGAAACACCATATATTTT.

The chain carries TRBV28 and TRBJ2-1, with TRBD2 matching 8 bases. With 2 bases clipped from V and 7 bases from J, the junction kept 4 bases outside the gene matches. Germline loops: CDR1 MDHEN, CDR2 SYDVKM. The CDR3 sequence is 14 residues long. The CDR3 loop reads CASSLELAENEQFF. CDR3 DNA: TGTGCCAGCAGTTTAGAACTAGCGGAAAATGAGCAGTTCTTC.

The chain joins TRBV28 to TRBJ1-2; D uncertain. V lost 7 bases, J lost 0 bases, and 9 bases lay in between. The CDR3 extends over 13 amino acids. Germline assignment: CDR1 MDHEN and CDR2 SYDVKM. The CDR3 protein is CASTKLANYGYTF. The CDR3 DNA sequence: TGTGCCAGCACGAAACTGGCTAACTATGGCTACACCTTC.

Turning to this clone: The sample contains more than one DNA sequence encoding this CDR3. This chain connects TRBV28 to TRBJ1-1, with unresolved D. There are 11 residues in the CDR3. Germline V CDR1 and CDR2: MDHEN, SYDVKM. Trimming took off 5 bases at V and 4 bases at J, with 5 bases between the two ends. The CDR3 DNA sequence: TGTGCCAGCAGTCCCCGCACTGAAGCTTTCTTT. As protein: CASSPRTEAFF.